This T cell receptor beta chain emerged from a study of T cell repertoires in cytomegalovirus infection. Whole-study context: CMV epitopes in the study were HLA-C-restricted (recently identified) and HLA-B-restricted (well studied).

MiXCR, run by TCRdb on the reads, gives a single entry per CDR3 protein. The table shows about 700,000 distinct CDR3 sequences, with 33% occurring only once. Trimming took 4 bases from V and 9 from J; bases not matched to a gene: 8. The CDR3 contains 13 residues. The germline V gene has CDR1 SGHTA and CDR2 FQGNSA. Study observations and caveats: The ex vivo response was dominated by HLA-C-restricted CMV-specific TCR beta clonotypes.

As for this clonotype: The antigen is unknown.

The material sequenced was cultured PBMCs, taken from culture after CMV antigen stimulation. This rearrangement joins TRBV7-2 to TRBJ2-7, with 8 bases matching TRBD1. This receptor was identified in a human donor in good health (CMV status not recorded). Some clones in this sample may be carry-over from other donors' samples. CDR3 residues: CASSSYRGMGQYF. The CDR3 DNA reads as TGTGCCAGCAGCTCTTACAGGGGGATGGGGCAGTACTTC.